A single sample gave rise to the 9 T cell receptor beta chains below, sequenced in a study of blood T cell repertoires in COVID-19. The table came from immunoSEQ multiplex PCR; TCRdb's copy has only in-frame clones and leaves some out. The sample includes 360,000 or so clones, 89% of them seen just once. The sequencing sample was made of peripheral blood. The receptors originated from a woman in her sixties or seventies with COVID-19, enrolled during active disease.

In this sample, this clone turned up once. The DNA for the CDR3 is TGTGCCAGCAGCGTGACAGGGATACCGGGAACTGAAGCTTTCTTT. This translates into CASSVTGIPGTEAFF. The genes are TRBV7-9 and TRBJ1-1; 7 nucleotides align to TRBD1. Germline V gene data show CDR1 as SEHNR and CDR2 as FQNEAQ (reference sequence). V gave up 5 bases and J gave up 5 bases; unmatched junction bases: 11. This CDR3 region has 15 residues.

J is TRBJ2-2 and V is TRBV2, with 10 bases aligning to TRBD2. Trimming at V came to 6 bases and at J to 7 bases, leaving 8 bases not matched to a gene. CDR3 length equals 15 residues. Germline V CDR1 and CDR2: SNHLY, FYNNEI. CDR3 sequence (DNA): TGTGCCAGCAGACGGAGCGGGGGGGCTGTCGGGGAGCTGTTTTTT. It translates to CASRRSGGAVGELFF.

The rearrangement uses TRBV6-2 or TRBV6-3 and TRBJ2-1; 8 nucleotides agree with TRBD2. This CDR3 is 15 amino acids long. In germline, CDR1 is MNHEY, CDR2 SVGEGT. The V segment lost 2 bases and the J segment 4 bases; nucleotides outside the gene matches: 4. The CDR3 sequence is CASSYREGLYNEQFF. The CDR3 region has the DNA TGTGCCAGCAGTTACCGGGAGGGGTTGTACAATGAGCAGTTCTTC.

This clone was observed a few times. The chain carries TRBV19 and TRBJ1-1; possibly TRBD1 for D (6 bases). Between the trimmed V and J ends, which lost 2 bases and 8 bases, there was a span of 9 bases. Germline V gene sequence: CDR1 LNHDA, CDR2 SQIVND (reference sequence). CDR3 length: 12 amino acids. Written as DNA, the CDR3 is TGTGCCAGTAGTATATATAGGGGGGAAGCTTTCTTT. Protein product: CASSIYRGEAFF. The full variable domain, with the rest looked up from reference TRBV19 and TRBJ1-1, is DGGITQSPKYLFRKEGQNVTLSCEQNLNHDAMYWYRQDPGQGLRLIYYSQIVNDFQKGDIAEGYSVSREKKESFPLTVTSAQKNPTAFYLCASSIYRGEAFFGQGTRLTVV.

This chain connects TRBV9 to TRBJ1-6; TRBD1 might be the D (5 bases). The CDR3 consists of 15 residues. Trimming shortened V by 4 bases and J by 8 bases, and 16 bases separated the two germline ends. Germline V lookup: CDR1 SGDLS, CDR2 YYNGEE. For the CDR3, the DNA is TGTGCCAGCAGCTCCCGTCAGGGAGGTTATTCACCCCTCCACTTT. Residues: CASSSRQGGYSPLHF.

DNA for the CDR3: TGTGCCAGCAGTCAGACAGCTCAAGAGACCCAGTACTTC. Translated: CASSQTAQETQYF. The chain joins TRBV2 to TRBJ2-5, with TRBD1 as a possible D gene (5 bases). The germline CDR1 and CDR2 sequences are SNHLY and FYNNEI. Trimming took 5 bases from V and 2 from J, leaving 9 bases between them. CDR3 length: 13 residues.

This chain connects TRBV11-2 to TRBJ1-2; 8 bases line up with TRBD1. This CDR3 is 14 amino acids long. The ends lost 5 bases at V and 11 bases at J; junction bases unmatched: 13. Germline CDR1 is SGHAT and CDR2 is FQNNGV. This CDR3 reads CASSRNVGQAEYTF. Here the CDR3 DNA reads TGTGCCAGCAGCCGCAACGTGGGACAGGCAGAATACACCTTC. The full variable domain, with the rest looked up from reference TRBV11-2 and TRBJ1-2, is EAGVAQSPRYKIIEKRQSVAFWCNPISGHATLYWYQQILGQGPKLLIQFQNNGVVDDSQLPKDRFSAERLKGVDSTLKIQPAKLEDSAVYLCASSRNVGQAEYTFGSGTRLTVV.

This clone has a single count. This chain uses TRBV19 with TRBJ1-5; D gene ambiguous. V was shortened by 1 base and J by 3 bases, with 7 bases between the two germline ends. The germline V gene encodes CDR1 LNHDA and CDR2 SQIVND (reference sequence). The CDR3 is 14 residues long. For the CDR3, the DNA is TGTGCCAGTAGTATAGCGGTCCCCAATCAGCCCCAGCATTTT. Translating it yields CASSIAVPNQPQHF. The variable domain in full, with the rest retrieved from reference TRBV19 and TRBJ1-5, is DGGITQSPKYLFRKEGQNVTLSCEQNLNHDAMYWYRQDPGQGLRLIYYSQIVNDFQKGDIAEGYSVSREKKESFPLTVTSAQKNPTAFYLCASSIAVPNQPQHFGDGTRLSIL.

This clone was recorded only once. This sequence joins TRBV11-1 and TRBJ2-2, with 8 bases fitting TRBD1. Germline CDR1 is SGHAT and CDR2 is FQDESV (reference sequence). This CDR3 has 15 amino acids. V was clipped by 3 bases and J by 3 bases; unmatched bases: 3. The CDR3 loop reads CASSFGRGHTGELFF. The CDR3 coding sequence is TGTGCCAGCAGCTTCGGCAGGGGGCACACCGGGGAGCTGTTTTTT.